This T cell receptor beta chain was sequenced in a study of T cells in Graves' hyperthyroidism and ophthalmopathy. Uncontrolled infection, other autoimmune disease, pregnancy or lactation led to exclusion. PBMCs were obtained from over 8.5 ml fresh peripheral blood. This CDR3 has 17 residues. The germline gives CDR1 LNHNV, CDR2 YYDKDF (reference sequence). The ends lost 3 bases at V and 2 bases at J; junction bases unmatched: 9. The investigators amplified TCR beta CDR3 regions from RNA transcripts. The HTBI primer set served for first-round RT-PCR of the TCR CDR3. A single record per CDR3 protein comes from TCRdb applying MiXCR to the multiplex PCR reads. This table has roughly 500,000 distinct CDR3 sequences, approximately 25% appearing once. At least ten counts were recorded for this clonotype. The antigen remains undetermined. Broader study findings: Separation of ophthalmopathy from stable hyperthyroidism was achieved by a 13 V-J model. In blood, most of the thyroid clonotypes expanded above 0.001 were also present.

The genes are TRBV15 and TRBJ2-5, with TRBD2 identical over 10 bases. Sequencing was carried out using blood. The TCR sequence derives from a woman in her twenties or thirties with Graves' ophthalmopathy. CDR3 bases: TGTGCCACCAGCAGGGGAGCGAGGACTAGCGGACAAGAGACCCAGTACTTC. It translates to CATSRGARTSGQETQYF.